The 17 T cell receptor beta chains reported below all come from one sample, sequenced in a study of beta chain features in type 1 diabetes. Expressed TCRB transcripts were sequenced because the entire RNA isolate underwent reverse transcription. Clones were read by immunoSEQ multiplex PCR, and TCRdb kept only the in-frame ones, dropping some. The table shows about 42,000 clones, with roughly 50% occurring only once. The specimen sequenced was stem cell memory CD4+ T cells from blood. These TCRs come from a woman in her 30s in good health.

This clone came up a few times. The CDR3 is CASSYGGNTEAFF. In nucleotides, the CDR3 is TGTGCCAGCAGCTACGGCGGGAACACTGAAGCTTTCTTT. The chain couples TRBV7-9 to TRBJ1-1; D ambiguous. This CDR3 comprises 13 residues. V lost 4 bases to trimming and J lost 1 base, with 7 bases between them. The germline CDR1 and CDR2 sequences are SEHNR and FQNEAQ (reference sequence).

This rearrangement joins TRBV7-6 to TRBJ2-2, with a tentative D call TRBD2 (6 bases). Deletions cut 3 bases from V and 4 bases from J, with 15 bases between. This CDR3 is 16 amino acids long. CDR1 and CDR2 (germline): SGHVS, FNYEAQ. This chain's CDR3 is CASSLEPGGGTGELFF. The DNA for the CDR3 is TGTGCCAGCAGCTTGGAACCCGGGGGTGGCACCGGGGAGCTGTTTTTT.

This clone was seen a few times. The chain combines TRBV18 with TRBJ1-5; D is possibly TRBD1 (5 bases). This CDR3 contains 16 residues. The ends were cut back, 3 bases at V and 7 bases at J, with 19 bases in the middle. The germline CDR1 and CDR2 sequences are KGHSH and LQKENI. The CDR3 sequence: CASSPYRGGTEQPQHF. The CDR3 region has the DNA TGTGCCAGCTCACCCTATCGGGGGGGAACGGAGCAGCCCCAGCATTTT.

The rearrangement joins TRBV7-2 to TRBJ2-1; 11 bases match TRBD2. Germline values: CDR1 SGHTA, CDR2 FQGNSA. The length of the CDR3 is 15 residues. V gave up 6 bases and J gave up 6 bases; unmatched junction bases: 7. CDR3 sequence: CASRRLAGGPNEQFF. CDR3 bases: TGTGCCAGCAGACGCCTAGCGGGAGGCCCCAATGAGCAGTTCTTC.

The CDR3 sequence is CASSEGQRAYGYTF. The DNA of the CDR3 is TGTGCCAGCAGCGAAGGACAGAGGGCCTATGGCTACACCTTC. V usage is TRBV7-2 and J usage is TRBJ1-2, with D perhaps TRBD1 (6 bases). Germline values: CDR1 SGHTA, CDR2 FQGNSA. CDR3 length: 14 residues. Trimming stripped 5 bases from V and 4 bases from J, with 14 bases between.

This clone was counted a few times. This chain connects TRBV5-1 to TRBJ1-2; 7 nucleotides match TRBD1. The CDR3 is 13 residues long. After removal of 4 bases from V and 8 bases from J, the junction contained 8 bases not matched to a gene. Germline V gene lookup returns CDR1 SGHRS and CDR2 YFSETQ. CDR3 in amino acids: CASSVQGPGGYTF. The CDR3 nucleotides are TGCGCCAGCAGCGTACAGGGGCCCGGGGGCTACACCTTC.

This clone was seen just once. V and J are TRBV5-4 and TRBJ1-1, with 9 bases fitting TRBD1. The CDR3 spans 13 residues. J lost 11 bases, V lost 4 bases, and 9 bases had no gene match. The germline V gene encodes CDR1 SGHNT and CDR2 YYREEE (reference sequence). CDR3 sequence: CASSVDRGYSAFF. CDR3 DNA sequence: TGTGCCAGCAGCGTGGACAGGGGATATAGTGCTTTCTTT.

V usage is TRBV28 and J usage is TRBJ2-1, with a tentative D call TRBD2 (7 bases). Germline CDR1 MDHEN, CDR2 SYDVKM. The CDR3 contains 17 residues. Trimming removed 3 bases at V and 0 bases at J, with 15 bases between. DNA of the CDR3: TGTGCCAGCAGTTTTGGGGGGGCGGGAGTCTCCTACAATGAGCAGTTCTTC. This gives the protein CASSFGGAGVSYNEQFF. Variable domain in full (rest from reference TRBV28 and TRBJ2-1): DVKVTQSSRYLVKRTGEKVFLECVQDMDHENMFWYRQDPGLGLRLIYFSYDVKMKEKGDIPEGYSVSREKKERFSLILESASTNQTSMYLCASSFGGAGVSYNEQFFGPGTRLTVL.

The gene calls are TRBV7-9 and TRBJ1-1, with D perhaps TRBD1 (6 bases). This CDR3 has 13 residues. Trimming stripped 2 bases from V and 7 bases from J, with 11 bases between. CDR1 and CDR2 from the germline V gene are SEHNR and FQNEAQ (reference sequence). This chain's CDR3 is CASSLSPGHEAFF. Here the CDR3 DNA reads TGTGCCAGCAGCTTATCCCCGGGACATGAAGCTTTCTTT. The full variable domain, completed using reference TRBV7-9 and TRBJ1-1, is DTGVSQNPRHKITKRGQNVTFRCDPISEHNRLYWYRQTLGQGPEFLTYFQNEAQLEKSRLLSDRFSAERPKGSFSTLEIQRTEQGDSAMYLCASSLSPGHEAFFGQGTRLTVV.

The chain joins TRBV27 to TRBJ1-5, with D unresolved. The CDR3 totals 14 residues. Between the trimmed V and J ends, which lost 1 base and 0 bases, there was a span of 4 bases. The germline CDR1 and CDR2 sequences are MNHEY and SMNVEV (reference sequence). Here the CDR3 DNA reads TGTGCCAGCAGTTTATTAGATAGCAATCAGCCCCAGCATTTT. This encodes CASSLLDSNQPQHF.

This rearrangement joins TRBV7-2 to TRBJ2-3; 14 bases are a match to TRBD2. Germline V lookup: CDR1 SGHTA, CDR2 FQGNSA. V dropped 6 bases and J dropped 2; count of bases not matched to a gene: 1. This CDR3 is 15 amino acids long. CDR3 in amino acids: CASRGLAGVTDTQYF. CDR3 DNA: TGTGCCAGCAGGGGACTAGCGGGAGTCACAGATACGCAGTATTTT.

This clone was recorded a few times. The rearrangement links TRBV11-1 to TRBJ2-3; TRBD2 aligns across 10 bases. The CDR3 consists of 16 residues. CDR1 SGHAT and CDR2 FQDESV come from the germline V gene (reference sequence). V was pared by 5 bases and J by 2 bases, with 7 bases of the junction left unmatched. CDR3 DNA: TGTGCCAGCAGCCAACTAGCGGGGACCTACACAGATACGCAGTATTTT. Protein sequence: CASSQLAGTYTDTQYF.

The chain joins TRBV9 to TRBJ2-1; no firm D call. The CDR3 runs 14 residues. V was trimmed by 0 bases and J by 2 bases, leaving 6 bases between them. CDR1 SGDLS and CDR2 YYNGEE come from the germline V gene. In DNA, the CDR3 is TGTGCCAGCAGCGTAGATGGAGCCTACAATGAGCAGTTCTTC. It yields the protein CASSVDGAYNEQFF.

The chain employs TRBV7-9 and TRBJ2-2; TRBD2 agrees at 13 bases. Trimming at V came to 4 bases and at J to 7 bases, leaving 6 bases not matched to a gene. The germline CDR1 and CDR2 sequences are SEHNR and FQNEAQ (reference sequence). The CDR3 has 16 residues. CDR3 residues: CASSSPGLAGYGELFF. CDR3 nucleotide sequence: TGTGCCAGCAGCTCTCCGGGACTAGCGGGATACGGGGAGCTGTTTTTT.

The rearrangement joins TRBV5-1 to TRBJ2-6; D ambiguous. Trimming took off 1 base at V and 0 bases at J, with 5 bases between the two ends. Germline V gives CDR1 SGHRS, CDR2 YFSETQ. The CDR3 consists of 15 residues. The CDR3 coding sequence is TGCGCCAGCAGCTTGCCAGGCTCTGGGGCCAACGTCCTGACTTTC. Encoded protein: CASSLPGSGANVLTF. The complete variable domain, with remaining parts taken from reference TRBV5-1 and TRBJ2-6, reads KAGVTQTPRYLIKTRGQQVTLSCSPISGHRSVSWYQQTPGQGLQFLFEYFSETQRNKGNFPGRFSGRQFSNSRSEMNVSTLELGDSALYLCASSLPGSGANVLTFGAGSRLTVL.

The rearrangement joins TRBV7-3 to TRBJ2-5; TRBD1 matches at 9 bases. J was trimmed by 3 bases and V by 5 bases; bases with no gene match: 4. The CDR3 runs 14 residues. Germline V gene data show CDR1 as SGHTA and CDR2 as FQGTGA. CDR3 protein: CASSQTGGKETQYF. For the CDR3, the DNA is TGTGCCAGCAGCCAGACAGGGGGGAAAGAGACCCAGTACTTC. Together with reference TRBV7-3 and TRBJ2-5, the CDR3 gives the full variable domain: GAGVSQTPSNKVTEKGKYVELRCDPISGHTALYWYRQSLGQGPEFLIYFQGTGAADDSGLPNDRFFAVRPEGSVSTLKIQRTERGDSAVYLCASSQTGGKETQYFGPGTRLLVL.

The table lists this clone with a few counts. This rearrangement joins TRBV4-3 to TRBJ2-5; 7 bases match TRBD1. The CDR3 contains 15 residues. V was pared by 5 bases and J by 4 bases, with 10 bases of the junction left unmatched. CDR1 LGHNA and CDR2 YSLEER come from the germline V gene. The CDR3 bases are TGCGCCAGCAGCAGAACAGGGGCCCCAGGAGAGACCCAGTACTTC. Protein product: CASSRTGAPGETQYF.